One sample yielded the 5 T cell receptor beta chains listed below, sequenced in a study of T-cell memory formation after mild COVID-19. TCRdb fed the 5' RACE reads into MiXCR, producing one record per CDR3 protein. The repertoire holds approximately 480,000 distinct CDR3 sequences, with around a sixth as singletons. The sample comprised PBMCs or a T cell subset sorted from them (not recorded which). The receptors originated from an adult woman who had mild COVID-19 (a few samples of this study predate the infection). Cell type and time point are not known.

For this clonotype: As the CDR3 is not closed by the conserved phenylalanine or tryptophan, this likely results from a read error. The chain is built from TRBV12-3 or TRBV12-4 and TRBJ2-7; D call uncertain. Trimming removed 6 bases from V and 2 bases from J, with 11 bases in between. CDR3 length equals 13 residues. DNA for the CDR3: TGTGCCAGCAGGGCAGATATTACCTACGAGCAGTACTTA. It encodes CASRADITYEQYL.

The chain carries TRBV6-1 and TRBJ2-3; 9 bases map to TRBD1. Germline lookup yields CDR1 MNHNS and CDR2 SASEGT. Unmatched junction bases numbered 7, after V lost 11 bases and J lost 1 base. The CDR3 loop spans 14 amino acids. CDR3 sequence reads: CACTRDRGTDTQYF. CDR3 in DNA: TGTGCCTGTACCCGGGACAGGGGCACAGATACGCAGTATTTT.

V gene TRBV7-8 combines with J gene TRBJ2-2; D perhaps matches TRBD1 (5 bases). This CDR3 is 15 amino acids long. Germline V gene lookup returns CDR1 SGHVS and CDR2 FQNEAQ. Trimming took 5 bases from V and 1 from J, leaving 11 bases between them. CDR3 amino acids: CASSPDRLNTGELFF. CDR3 in DNA: TGTGCCAGCAGCCCCGACAGACTGAACACCGGGGAGCTGTTTTTT.

This clonotype appeared a few times. The rearrangement joins TRBV10-3 to TRBJ2-7; D gene unclear. There are 12 residues in the CDR3. V lost 3 bases to trimming and J lost 3 bases, with 6 bases between them. Looked up from germline, CDR1 is ENHRY and CDR2 is SYGVKD. CDR3 in DNA: TGTGCCATCAGTGAAGCAGGCTACGAGCAGTACTTC. Its translation is CAISEAGYEQYF.

The genes are TRBV4-1 and TRBJ1-4; TRBD1 agrees at 7 bases. The CDR3 spans 14 residues. Per germline, CDR1 MGHRA and CDR2 YSYEKL. J gave up 7 bases and V 6 bases, and 8 bases lay outside the gene matches. The CDR3 reads CASRRQGGSEKLFF. CDR3 DNA sequence: TGCGCCAGCAGACGACAGGGAGGGAGTGAAAAACTGTTTTTT.